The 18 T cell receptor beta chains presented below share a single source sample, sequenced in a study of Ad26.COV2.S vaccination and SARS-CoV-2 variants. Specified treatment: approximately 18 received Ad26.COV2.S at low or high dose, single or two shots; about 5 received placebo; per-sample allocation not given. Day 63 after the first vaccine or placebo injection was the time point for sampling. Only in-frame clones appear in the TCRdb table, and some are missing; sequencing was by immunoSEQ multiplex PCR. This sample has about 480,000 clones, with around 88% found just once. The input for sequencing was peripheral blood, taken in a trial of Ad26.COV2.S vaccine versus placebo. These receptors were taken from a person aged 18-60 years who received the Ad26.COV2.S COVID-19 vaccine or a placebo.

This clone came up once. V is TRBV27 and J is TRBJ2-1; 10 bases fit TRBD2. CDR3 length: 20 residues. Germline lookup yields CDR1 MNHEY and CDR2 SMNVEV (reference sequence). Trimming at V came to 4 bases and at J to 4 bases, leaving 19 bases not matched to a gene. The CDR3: CASSSTGTSVPQLRYNEQFF. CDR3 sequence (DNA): TGTGCCAGCAGTTCAACCGGGACTAGCGTGCCCCAACTTAGGTACAATGAGCAGTTCTTC.

The CDR3 sequence is CDWERRGYTF. CDR3 bases: TGTGACTGGGAACGAAGAGGCTACACCTTC. The rearrangement joins TRBV27 to TRBJ1-2; unclear D gene. CDR3 length: 10 residues. CDR1 and CDR2 (germline): MNHEY, SMNVEV (reference sequence).

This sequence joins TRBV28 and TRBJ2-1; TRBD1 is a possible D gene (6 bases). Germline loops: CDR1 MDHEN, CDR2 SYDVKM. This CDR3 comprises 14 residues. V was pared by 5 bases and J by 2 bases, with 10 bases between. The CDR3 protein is CASSPRGTYNEQFF. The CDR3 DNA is TGTGCCAGCAGTCCCAGGGGTACCTACAATGAGCAGTTCTTC.

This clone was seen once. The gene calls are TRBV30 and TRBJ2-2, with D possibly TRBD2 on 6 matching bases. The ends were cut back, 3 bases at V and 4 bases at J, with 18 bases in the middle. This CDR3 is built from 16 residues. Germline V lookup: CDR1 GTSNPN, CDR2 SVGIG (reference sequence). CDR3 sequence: CAWRGGKGPGTGELFF. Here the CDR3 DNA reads TGTGCCTGGAGGGGAGGTAAGGGCCCGGGCACCGGGGAGCTGTTTTTT.

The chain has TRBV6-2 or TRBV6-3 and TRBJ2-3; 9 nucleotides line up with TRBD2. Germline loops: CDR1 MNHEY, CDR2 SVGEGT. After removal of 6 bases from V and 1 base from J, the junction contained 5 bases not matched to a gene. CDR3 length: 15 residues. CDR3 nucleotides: TGTGCCAGCAGCCGCCAGCGGGAGGGCACAGATACGCAGTATTTT. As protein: CASSRQREGTDTQYF.

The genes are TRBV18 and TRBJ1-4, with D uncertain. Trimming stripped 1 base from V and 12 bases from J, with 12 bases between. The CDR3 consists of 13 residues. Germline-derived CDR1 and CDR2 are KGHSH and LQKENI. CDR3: CASSPRRSSELFF. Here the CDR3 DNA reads TGTGCCAGCTCACCACGGAGATCTTCGGAACTGTTTTTT.

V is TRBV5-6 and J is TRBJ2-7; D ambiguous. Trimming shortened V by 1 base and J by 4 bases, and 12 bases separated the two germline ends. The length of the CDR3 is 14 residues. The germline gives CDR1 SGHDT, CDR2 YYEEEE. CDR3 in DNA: TGTGCCAGCAGCTTGTCCCCACGAGGATACGAGCAGTACTTC. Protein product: CASSLSPRGYEQYF.

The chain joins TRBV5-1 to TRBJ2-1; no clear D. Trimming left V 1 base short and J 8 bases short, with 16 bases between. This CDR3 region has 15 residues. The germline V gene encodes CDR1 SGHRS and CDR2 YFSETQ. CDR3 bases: TGCGCCAGCAGCTTGAGGGAAGCCCGAGGCCATGAGCAGTTCTTC. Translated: CASSLREARGHEQFF. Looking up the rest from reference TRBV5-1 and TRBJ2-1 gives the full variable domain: KAGVTQTPRYLIKTRGQQVTLSCSPISGHRSVSWYQQTPGQGLQFLFEYFSETQRNKGNFPGRFSGRQFSNSRSEMNVSTLELGDSALYLCASSLREARGHEQFFGPGTRLTVL.

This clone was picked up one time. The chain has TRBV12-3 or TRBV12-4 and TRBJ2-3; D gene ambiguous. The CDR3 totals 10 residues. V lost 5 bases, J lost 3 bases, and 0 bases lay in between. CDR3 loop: CASSTDTQYF. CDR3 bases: TGTGCCAGCAGTACAGATACGCAGTATTTT.

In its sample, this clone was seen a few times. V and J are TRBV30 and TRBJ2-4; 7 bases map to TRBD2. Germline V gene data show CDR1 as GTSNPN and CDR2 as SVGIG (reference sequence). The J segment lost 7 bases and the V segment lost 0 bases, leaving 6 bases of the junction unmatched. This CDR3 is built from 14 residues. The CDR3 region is CAWSVSGRWNIQYF. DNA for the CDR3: TGTGCCTGGAGTGTATCCGGGAGGTGGAACATTCAGTACTTC.

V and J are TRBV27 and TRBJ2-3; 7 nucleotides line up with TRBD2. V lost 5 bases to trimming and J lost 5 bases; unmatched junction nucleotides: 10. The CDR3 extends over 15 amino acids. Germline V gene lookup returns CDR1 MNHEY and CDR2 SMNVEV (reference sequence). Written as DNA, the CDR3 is TGTGCCAGCAGTGTTAGGGAGGGAGGAATAGATACGCAGTATTTT. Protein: CASSVREGGIDTQYF.

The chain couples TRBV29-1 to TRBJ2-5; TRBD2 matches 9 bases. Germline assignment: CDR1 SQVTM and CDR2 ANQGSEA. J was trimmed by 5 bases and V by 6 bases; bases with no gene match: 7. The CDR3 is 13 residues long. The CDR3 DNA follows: TGCAGCGTGGGACTAGCCCTCGGGGAGACCCAGTACTTC. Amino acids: CSVGLALGETQYF.

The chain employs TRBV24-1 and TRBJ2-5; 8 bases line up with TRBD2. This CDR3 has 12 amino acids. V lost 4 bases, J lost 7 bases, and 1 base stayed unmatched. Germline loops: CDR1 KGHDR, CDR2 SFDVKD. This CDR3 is CATSDLAGTQYF. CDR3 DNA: TGTGCCACCAGTGACCTAGCGGGGACCCAGTACTTC.

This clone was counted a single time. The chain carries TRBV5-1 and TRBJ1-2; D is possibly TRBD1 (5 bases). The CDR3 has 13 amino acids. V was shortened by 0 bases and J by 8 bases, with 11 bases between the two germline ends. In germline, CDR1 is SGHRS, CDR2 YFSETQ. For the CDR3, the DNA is TGCGCCAGCAGCTTGGATACAGGTCGGGGCTACACCTTC. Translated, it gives CASSLDTGRGYTF.

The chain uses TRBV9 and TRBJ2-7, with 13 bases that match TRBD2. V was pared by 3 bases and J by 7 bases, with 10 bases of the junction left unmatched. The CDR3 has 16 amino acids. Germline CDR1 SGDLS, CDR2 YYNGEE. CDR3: CASSEKSGLAGEEQYF. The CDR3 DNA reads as TGTGCCAGCAGCGAGAAGAGTGGACTAGCGGGAGAGGAGCAGTACTTC.

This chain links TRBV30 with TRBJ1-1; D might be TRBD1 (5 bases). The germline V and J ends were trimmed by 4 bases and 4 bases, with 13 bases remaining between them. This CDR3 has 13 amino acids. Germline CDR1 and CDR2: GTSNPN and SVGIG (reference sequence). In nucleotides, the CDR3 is TGTGCCTGGACACTGTTGGGGCTCACTGAAGCTTTCTTT. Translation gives CAWTLLGLTEAFF. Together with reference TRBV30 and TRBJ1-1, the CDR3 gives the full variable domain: SQTIHQWPATLVQPVGSPLSLECTVEGTSNPNLYWYRQAAGRGLQLLFYSVGIGQISSEVPQNLSASRPQDRQFILSSKKLLLSDSGFYLCAWTLLGLTEAFFGQGTRLTVV.

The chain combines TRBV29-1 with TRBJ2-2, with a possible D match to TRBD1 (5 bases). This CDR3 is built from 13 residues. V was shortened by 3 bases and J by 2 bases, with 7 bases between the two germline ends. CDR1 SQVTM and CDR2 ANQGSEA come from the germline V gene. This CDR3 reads CSVEDINTGELFF. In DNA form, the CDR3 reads TGCAGCGTTGAGGACATAAACACCGGGGAGCTGTTTTTT.

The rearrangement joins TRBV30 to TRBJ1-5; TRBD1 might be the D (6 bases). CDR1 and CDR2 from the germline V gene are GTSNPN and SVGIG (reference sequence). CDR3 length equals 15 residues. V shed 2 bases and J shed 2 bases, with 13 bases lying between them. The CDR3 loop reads CAWSSTGNRNQPQHF. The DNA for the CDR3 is TGTGCCTGGAGTTCAACAGGGAATCGCAATCAGCCCCAGCATTTT.